These T cell receptor beta chains were read from a single sample in a study of blood T cell repertoires in COVID-19. Measured with immunoSEQ multiplex PCR; TCRdb has only the in-frame clones, and not every one. This sample yields under 40,000 clones, of which approximately 87% are seen a single time; around a tenth belongs to the top ten. Sequenced: peripheral blood. These receptor sequences come from a man aged 80 or over with active COVID-19. CDR3s include the opening cysteine and the closing phenylalanine or tryptophan. D genes are given only for firm matches. The size field is filled for only some rows; it gives once, few, many or a size class.

j_call: TRBJ2-7
clone_size: .
d_call: .
v_call: TRBV18
cdr3_nt: TGTGCCAGCTCACCGTGGGCGTCGGACGAGCAGTACTTC
cdr3_aa: CASSPWASDEQYF

j_call: TRBJ2-5
clone_size: .
d_call: .
v_call: TRBV7-2
cdr3_nt: TGTGCCAGCAGCTTAATCCGCAGGGGAGGGGAGACCCAGTACTTC
cdr3_aa: CASSLIRRGGETQYF

j_call: TRBJ2-1
clone_size: .
d_call: .
v_call: TRBV4-3
cdr3_nt: TGCGCCAGCAGCCTGGGAGTTGGGACCTACAATGAGCAGTTCTTC
cdr3_aa: CASSLGVGTYNEQFF

j_call: TRBJ1-1
clone_size: .
d_call: .
v_call: TRBV7-2
cdr3_nt: TGTGCCAGCAGCTTCGCCCGGGACACTGAAGCTTTCTTT
cdr3_aa: CASSFARDTEAFF

j_call: TRBJ1-6
clone_size: once
d_call: .
v_call: TRBV11-3
cdr3_nt: TGTGCCAGCAGCTTGATGGGCATCTACTCACCCCTCCACTTT
cdr3_aa: CASSLMGIYSPLHF

j_call: TRBJ2-3
clone_size: .
d_call: .
v_call: TRBV29-1
cdr3_nt: TGCAGCGTGATGGGACTAGATACGCAGTATTTT
cdr3_aa: CSVMGLDTQYF

j_call: TRBJ1-3
clone_size: .
d_call: .
v_call: TRBV10-2
cdr3_nt: TGCGCCAGCAGGACAGGTACCTCTGGAAACACCATATATTTT
cdr3_aa: CASRTGTSGNTIYF

j_call: TRBJ2-7
clone_size: .
d_call: .
v_call: TRBV28
cdr3_nt: TGTGCCAGCAGCCCGGCTGTGTACGGGGTCTACGAGCAGTACTTC
cdr3_aa: CASSPAVYGVYEQYF

j_call: TRBJ2-3
clone_size: .
d_call: .
v_call: TRBV6-6
cdr3_nt: TGTGCCAGCAGCCGTGGAGGAGGAGGGGATACGCAGTATTTT
cdr3_aa: CASSRGGGGDTQYF

j_call: TRBJ2-1
clone_size: .
d_call: .
v_call: TRBV27
cdr3_nt: TGTGCCAGCAAGATCGGGGGTCTCAATGAGCAGTTCTTC
cdr3_aa: CASKIGGLNEQFF

j_call: TRBJ2-7
clone_size: .
d_call: .
v_call: TRBV7-2
cdr3_nt: TGTGCCAGCAGCAAGCGGGACAACTACGAGCAGTACTTC
cdr3_aa: CASSKRDNYEQYF

j_call: TRBJ2-1
clone_size: .
d_call: TRBD2
v_call: TRBV7-2
cdr3_nt: TGTGCCAGCAGCTCAGGACTAGCCTTTAACAATGAGCAGTTCTTC
cdr3_aa: CASSSGLAFNNEQFF

j_call: TRBJ2-2
clone_size: .
d_call: TRBD1
v_call: TRBV7-9
cdr3_nt: TGTGCCGGCCGACAGGGTTTGAACACCGGGGAGCTGTTTTTT
cdr3_aa: CAGRQGLNTGELFF

j_call: TRBJ2-7
clone_size: .
d_call: .
v_call: TRBV6-6
cdr3_nt: TGTGCCAGCAGTTACTTAAACAGGGCCGAGCAGTACTTC
cdr3_aa: CASSYLNRAEQYF

j_call: TRBJ2-7
clone_size: .
d_call: .
v_call: TRBV5-3
cdr3_nt: TGTGCCAGAAGAGCCGGACTAATGGGCTCCTACGAGCAGTACTTC
cdr3_aa: CARRAGLMGSYEQYF

j_call: TRBJ2-3
clone_size: .
d_call: .
v_call: TRBV2
cdr3_nt: TGTGCCAGCAGCGTGGACAGGGGTAGTAGCGGGAAATCCGATACGCAGTATTTT
cdr3_aa: CASSVDRGSSGKSDTQYF

j_call: TRBJ2-7
clone_size: few
d_call: TRBD2
v_call: TRBV9
cdr3_nt: TGTGCCAGCAGCGTCTCAGGGACTAGCGGTTCCTACGAGCAGTACTTC
cdr3_aa: CASSVSGTSGSYEQYF

j_call: TRBJ1-4
clone_size: .
d_call: .
v_call: TRBV2
cdr3_nt: TGTGCCAGCAGGGCCTCTCCTAATGAAAAACTGTTTTTT
cdr3_aa: CASRASPNEKLFF

j_call: TRBJ1-4
clone_size: .
d_call: .
v_call: TRBV6-2/TRBV6-3
cdr3_nt: TGTGCCAGCAGTGAGACACAGGGTGCGGATGAAAAACTGTTTTTT
cdr3_aa: CASSETQGADEKLFF

j_call: TRBJ2-5
clone_size: once
d_call: .
v_call: TRBV7-2
cdr3_nt: TGTGCCAGCAGCTTATACGGCAGGGATGGCGAGACCCAGTACTTC
cdr3_aa: CASSLYGRDGETQYF

j_call: TRBJ1-1
clone_size: once
d_call: .
v_call: TRBV28
cdr3_nt: TGTGCCAGCAGTTTAAATTTGGGGGGAGGGAACACTGAAGCTTTCTTT
cdr3_aa: CASSLNLGGGNTEAFF

j_call: TRBJ2-7
clone_size: .
d_call: .
v_call: TRBV4-3
cdr3_nt: TGCGCCAGCAGCCAATCCGGACTTTACTACGAGCAGTACTTC
cdr3_aa: CASSQSGLYYEQYF

j_call: TRBJ1-1
clone_size: .
d_call: .
v_call: TRBV19
cdr3_nt: TGTGCCAGTGGAGGTGGCCTACACCCCTCGGACGGGTTGGGCACTGAAGCTTTCTTT
cdr3_aa: CASGGGLHPSDGLGTEAFF

j_call: TRBJ2-7
clone_size: .
d_call: .
v_call: TRBV30
cdr3_nt: TGTGCCTGGTTCTCCCCGGGGGATTCCTACGAGCAGTACTTC
cdr3_aa: CAWFSPGDSYEQYF

j_call: TRBJ1-1
clone_size: .
d_call: .
v_call: TRBV4-1
cdr3_nt: TGCGCCAGCAGCCAAGGAAATGCCGAGGGTGGCACTGAAGCTTTCTTT
cdr3_aa: CASSQGNAEGGTEAFF

j_call: TRBJ2-6
clone_size: .
d_call: .
v_call: TRBV28
cdr3_nt: TGTGCCAGCACAGGGGTACCTGGGGCCAACGTCCTGACTTTC
cdr3_aa: CASTGVPGANVLTF

j_call: TRBJ2-1
clone_size: .
d_call: TRBD2
v_call: TRBV12-5
cdr3_nt: TGTGCTAGTGGTTTGGGCGGGACTAGCGGGAGTAATGAGCAGTTCTTC
cdr3_aa: CASGLGGTSGSNEQFF

j_call: TRBJ2-5
clone_size: .
d_call: .
v_call: TRBV5-1
cdr3_nt: TGCGCCAGCAGCCGGAGCGGTGATGTTAGAGAGACCCAGTACTTC
cdr3_aa: CASSRSGDVRETQYF

j_call: TRBJ2-1
clone_size: .
d_call: TRBD2
v_call: TRBV11-3
cdr3_nt: TGTGCCAGCAGCCAATGCTGCTGGCGGGAGGAAATCAATGAGCAGTTCTTC
cdr3_aa: CASSQCCWREEINEQFF

j_call: TRBJ2-3
clone_size: .
d_call: TRBD2
v_call: TRBV5-8
cdr3_nt: TGTGCCAGCAGCTTGGGCCTCGCGGGAGGGCTCGGGACAGATACGCAGTATTTT
cdr3_aa: CASSLGLAGGLGTDTQYF

j_call: TRBJ1-4
clone_size: .
d_call: .
v_call: TRBV7-8
cdr3_nt: TGTGCCAGCAGCACTACAACTAATGAAAAACTGTTTTTT
cdr3_aa: CASSTTTNEKLFF

j_call: TRBJ2-7
clone_size: .
d_call: .
v_call: TRBV6-2/TRBV6-3
cdr3_nt: TGTGCCAGCAGTTACTATGTCCAGGGGCGATACGAGCAGTACTTC
cdr3_aa: CASSYYVQGRYEQYF

j_call: TRBJ1-5
clone_size: .
d_call: .
v_call: TRBV25-1
cdr3_nt: TGTGCCAGCAGTGACAAAACCCAGCATTTT
cdr3_aa: CASSDKTQHF

j_call: TRBJ2-3
clone_size: once
d_call: .
v_call: TRBV9
cdr3_nt: TGTGCCAGCAGCGTAGGACAGTCGGCAGATACGCAGTATTTT
cdr3_aa: CASSVGQSADTQYF

j_call: TRBJ1-3
clone_size: .
d_call: .
v_call: TRBV19
cdr3_nt: TGTGCCAGTACCCCCAACGGCGGGGGCTCCGGAAACACCATATATTTT
cdr3_aa: CASTPNGGGSGNTIYF

j_call: TRBJ1-1
clone_size: .
d_call: .
v_call: TRBV21-1
cdr3_nt: TGTGCCAGCAGCCCGAGGCAGAACGGAAAGGATTTGTCTGAAGCTTTCTTT
cdr3_aa: CASSPRQNGKDLSEAFF

j_call: TRBJ2-5
clone_size: .
d_call: TRBD1
v_call: TRBV9
cdr3_nt: TGTGCCAGCAGCTCCGGGACAGGGGTCGAGACCCAGTACTTC
cdr3_aa: CASSSGTGVETQYF